The 23 T cell receptor beta chains listed next were all sequenced from one sample in a study of cytomegalovirus exposure and HLA in healthy donors. Primers: 60 Vbeta forward and 13 Jbeta reverse. Method: immunoSEQ multiplex PCR; TCRdb's copy keeps in-frame clones and lacks some. Seen here are about 180,000 clones, 77% observed once, and the top ten hold approximately 1.3%. The sample comprised PBMCs. The receptors come from a man aged 18 to 29 in good health and CMV-seronegative.

The chain is built from TRBV6-5 and TRBJ2-3; TRBD2 aligns across 7 bases. CDR3 length: 13 amino acids. After removal of 11 bases from V and 2 bases from J, the junction contained 7 bases not matched to a gene. The germline gives CDR1 MNHEY, CDR2 SVGAGI. The CDR3 spells CAVRAGDTDTQYF. The DNA for the CDR3 is TGTGCCGTACGGGCGGGAGACACAGATACGCAGTATTTT.

This clone was observed once. The chain combines TRBV29-1 with TRBJ2-7; 9 nucleotides agree with TRBD2. The germline V gene encodes CDR1 SQVTM and CDR2 ANQGSEA. The CDR3 loop spans 14 amino acids. J was trimmed by 6 bases and V by 5 bases; bases with no gene match: 11. CDR3 residues: CSVRTAGGPGEQYF. Written as DNA, the CDR3 is TGCAGCGTTAGAACGGCGGGAGGGCCCGGCGAGCAGTACTTC.

The J gene is TRBJ1-2, the V gene TRBV13; a weak D match, TRBD1 (5 bases). Germline CDR1 is PRHDT and CDR2 is FYEKMQ (reference sequence). The CDR3 spans 16 residues. V lost 5 bases, J lost 8 bases, and 24 bases lay in between. CDR3 sequence reads: CASSLGTPGLRRGYTF. The CDR3 DNA sequence: TGTGCCAGCAGCCTCGGGACCCCGGGACTCCGGCGGGGCTACACCTTC.

This chain links TRBV9 with TRBJ1-2, with no clear D. Germline values: CDR1 SGDLS, CDR2 YYNGEE. The CDR3 covers 13 residues. Trimming cost V 0 bases and J 8 bases, with 11 bases left between them. CDR3 DNA: TGTGCCAGCAGCGTAGCAGGTCTCTGGGGCTACACCTTC. Protein sequence: CASSVAGLWGYTF.

The chain recombines TRBV19 with TRBJ2-2, with 9 bases lining up with TRBD1. With 4 bases clipped from V and 4 bases from J, the junction kept 13 bases outside the gene matches. The CDR3 consists of 18 residues. CDR1 and CDR2 from the germline V gene are LNHDA and SQIVND (reference sequence). This chain's CDR3 is CASSRKTGGRSFTGELFF. CDR3 bases: TGTGCCAGTAGTAGAAAGACAGGGGGGCGTTCATTCACCGGGGAGCTGTTTTTT.

This clone was recorded a few times. The chain carries TRBV10-3 and TRBJ1-1; 12 bases agree with TRBD1. CDR3 length equals 17 residues. Germline CDR1 reads ENHRY; CDR2 reads SYGVKD. V lost 7 bases and J lost 1; bases outside the gene matches: 10. Here the CDR3 reads CAINTNRDRGPNTEAFF. As DNA, the CDR3 is TGTGCCATCAACACTAACCGGGACAGGGGGCCGAACACTGAAGCTTTCTTT.

This rearrangement joins TRBV6-5 to TRBJ1-5, with TRBD1 identical over 8 bases. Germline loops: CDR1 MNHEY, CDR2 SVGAGI. J lost 4 bases, V lost 5 bases, and 1 base had no gene match. The CDR3 contains 13 residues. The CDR3, as DNA: TGTGCCAGCAGTGACAGGGGTAATCAGCCCCAGCATTTT. Translation: CASSDRGNQPQHF.

This sequence joins TRBV4-3 and TRBJ2-1; TRBD1 agrees at 7 bases. Germline CDR1 LGHNA, CDR2 YSLEER. V shed 0 bases and J 12 bases; nucleotides not matched to a gene: 8. The CDR3 contains 14 residues. This chain's CDR3 is CASSQDVRTGGQFF. The CDR3, as DNA: TGCGCCAGCAGCCAAGATGTGAGGACAGGCGGGCAGTTCTTC.

The sample holds a few counts of this clone. This chain uses TRBV9 with TRBJ2-2; D perhaps matches TRBD2 (6 bases). V gave up 0 bases and J gave up 6 bases, with 15 bases separating them. The CDR3 runs to 16 residues. Germline CDR1 and CDR2: SGDLS and YYNGEE. CDR3 loop: CASSVEVLGGAGELFF. CDR3 nucleotide sequence: TGTGCCAGCAGCGTAGAGGTTTTGGGGGGAGCCGGGGAGCTGTTTTTT.

This chain links TRBV7-6 with TRBJ2-7; TRBD1 matches at 7 bases. V lost 2 bases and J lost 2; bases outside the gene matches: 6. This CDR3 comprises 15 residues. Germline lookup yields CDR1 SGHVS and CDR2 FNYEAQ. This CDR3 is CASSLIPQGAYEQYF. The CDR3 DNA follows: TGTGCCAGCAGCTTAATACCCCAGGGGGCCTACGAGCAGTACTTC.

This chain links TRBV2 with TRBJ1-2, with 7 positions matching TRBD1. The germline V gene encodes CDR1 SNHLY and CDR2 FYNNEI. CDR3 length: 14 residues. J gave up 0 bases and V 7 bases, and 5 bases lay outside the gene matches. CDR3 DNA: TGTGCCAGCAAAGGGACAGAAGCTAACTATGGCTACACCTTC. Its translation: CASKGTEANYGYTF. The complete variable domain, with remaining parts taken from reference TRBV2 and TRBJ1-2, reads EPEVTQTPSHQVTQMGQEVILRCVPISNHLYFYWYRQILGQKVEFLVSFYNNEISEKSEIFDDQFSVERPDGSNFTLKIRSTKLEDSAMYFCASKGTEANYGYTFGSGTRLTVV.

This clone occurred a few times. This sequence joins TRBV30 and TRBJ2-3; the match to TRBD2 covers 12 bases. The CDR3 contains 16 residues. Germline V gene lookup returns CDR1 GTSNPN and CDR2 SVGIG (reference sequence). V lost 2 bases, J lost 4 bases, and 7 bases stayed unmatched. DNA of the CDR3: TGTGCCTGGAGTCCTAGCGGGAGGGCCGGAGCAGATACGCAGTATTTT. Its protein product is CAWSPSGRAGADTQYF.

In DNA, the CDR3 is TGTGCCAGCAGCTCGGAGACAGGGGGCCCCCACACCCCCCCACCCCTCTACGAGCAGTACTTC. It translates to CASSSETGGPHTPPPLYEQYF. The chain joins TRBV21-1 to TRBJ2-7; the table assigns TRBD1, which was not confirmed against the DNA. TRBV21-1 is a listed pseudogene. The length of the CDR3 is 21 residues.

The J gene is TRBJ1-1, the V gene TRBV29-1, with 7 bases fitting TRBD1. CDR1 is SQVTM, CDR2 ANQGSEA, per germline. This CDR3 spans 14 amino acids. Trimming at V came to 7 bases and at J to 5 bases, leaving 13 bases not matched to a gene. CDR3: CSATVAPGGTEAFF. CDR3 coding DNA: TGCAGCGCTACAGTTGCCCCAGGGGGGACTGAAGCTTTCTTT.

The chain employs TRBV4-3 and TRBJ2-3; 7 bases agree with TRBD2. The V segment lost 0 bases and the J segment 0 bases; nucleotides outside the gene matches: 15. This CDR3 is 20 amino acids long. CDR1 LGHNA and CDR2 YSLEER come from the germline V gene. The CDR3 sequence: CASSQDLNQRGPASTDTQYF. Written as DNA, the CDR3 is TGCGCCAGCAGCCAAGATCTTAACCAGCGGGGTCCTGCTAGCACAGATACGCAGTATTTT.

J is TRBJ1-5 and V is TRBV7-2, with D unclear. The V gene's germline CDR1 is SGHTA and CDR2 FQGNSA. This CDR3 has 12 residues. V gave up 0 bases and J gave up 12 bases, with 9 bases separating them. The CDR3 nucleotides read TGTGCCAGCAGCTTAGCTGGCTCTGGCCAGCATTTT. Translating gives CASSLAGSGQHF.

The chain employs TRBV6-1 and TRBJ2-1; 7 bases line up with TRBD2. Germline V gene sequence: CDR1 MNHNS, CDR2 SASEGT. The CDR3 runs 15 residues. V trimming: 4 bases; J trimming: 3 bases; junction bases outside the gene matches: 6. The DNA for the CDR3 is TGTGCCAGCAGTGGTGCTAGCGGCAGCTACAATGAGCAGTTCTTC. Protein: CASSGASGSYNEQFF.

V gene TRBV25-1 combines with J gene TRBJ2-2, with a tentative D call TRBD1 (8 bases). This CDR3 comprises 16 residues. CDR1 and CDR2 (germline): MGHDK, SYGVNS. Trimming took off 5 bases at V and 5 bases at J, with 18 bases between the two ends. For the CDR3, the DNA is TGTGCCAGCAGTTCCCCCGGACAGGGAGGGACCGGGGAGCTGTTTTTT. Its protein is CASSSPGQGGTGELFF.

CDR3 sequence reads: CASSLDRGRYEQYF. Here the CDR3 DNA reads TGTGCCAGCAGCTTAGATCGGGGGAGGTACGAGCAGTACTTC. This chain connects TRBV11-3 to TRBJ2-7; possible D gene TRBD2, 6 bases. The CDR3 loop spans 14 amino acids. CDR1 and CDR2 from the germline V gene are SGHNT and YENEEA. V lost 0 bases and J lost 4, with 10 bases in between. The variable domain in full, with the rest retrieved from reference TRBV11-3 and TRBJ2-7, is EAGVVQSPRYKIIEKKQPVAFWCNPISGHNTLYWYLQNLGQGPELLIRYENEEAVDDSQLPKDRFSAERLKGVDSTLKIQPAELGDSAVYLCASSLDRGRYEQYFGPGTRLTVT.

The chain has TRBV4-2 and TRBJ1-2; 8 nucleotides match TRBD1. V lost 2 bases, J lost 0 bases, and 8 bases stayed unmatched. This CDR3 region has 17 residues. Germline V lookup: CDR1 LGHNA, CDR2 YNFKEQ. The CDR3 loop reads CASSQRDRGPANYGYTF. CDR3 nucleotide sequence: TGTGCCAGCAGCCAACGCGACAGGGGACCTGCTAACTATGGCTACACCTTC.

Comments on this clone: This sample includes further DNA sequences coding for the same CDR3. The chain has TRBV10-3 and TRBJ2-3; perhaps TRBD2 as D (6 bases). Germline values: CDR1 ENHRY, CDR2 SYGVKD. Trimming took off 8 bases at V and 3 bases at J, with 12 bases between the two ends. The CDR3 is 13 amino acids. Here the CDR3 DNA reads TGTGCCATCCAGGGAGGTGGGACAGATACGCAGTATTTT. The encoded protein is CAIQGGGTDTQYF.

The table lists this clone with a few counts. CDR3 nucleotide sequence: TGTGCCAGCAGCTTAGGACTAGCGGGGGGCACAGATACGCAGTATTTT. This encodes CASSLGLAGGTDTQYF. The V and J genes are TRBV7-9 and TRBJ2-3, with 12 bases fitting TRBD2. Germline V lookup: CDR1 SEHNR, CDR2 FQNEAQ (reference sequence). V lost 1 base, J lost 1 base, and 0 bases stayed unmatched. The CDR3 totals 16 residues.

This chain uses TRBV6-5 with TRBJ2-7, with a possible D match to TRBD2 (5 bases). This CDR3 spans 16 amino acids. Trimming took 0 bases from V and 0 from J, leaving 12 bases between them. Germline values: CDR1 MNHEY, CDR2 SVGAGI. CDR3 amino acids: CASSYSKLGSSYEQYF. The CDR3, as DNA: TGTGCCAGCAGTTACTCGAAGTTGGGGAGCTCCTACGAGCAGTACTTC.